Presented here are 30 T cell receptor beta chains from one specimen sequenced in a study of cytomegalovirus exposure and HLA in healthy donors (dated by TCRdb to 2016 to 2017). Library method: the immunoSEQ multiplex PCR assay. A mixture of 60 forward primers for TCR Vbeta segments and 13 reverse primers for TCR Jbeta segments was used in the multiplex PCR. As stored in TCRdb, this immuneACCESS dataset retains in-frame rearrangements with V and J assigned. A fraction of the clones does not appear; measured against another copy, unresolved V genes explain less than half of the discrepancy, and the remainder lacks a known reason. The sample yields tens of thousands of clones; more than 70% were counted once. The ten biggest clones cover about 12% of the sample. Input material: PBMCs. The source of these receptors is a woman between 35 and 50 years old in good health and CMV-seropositive.

V is TRBV5-1 and J is TRBJ2-1; the match to TRBD1 covers 9 bases. This CDR3 is 16 amino acids long. CDR1 SGHRS and CDR2 YFSETQ come from the germline V gene. V was pared by 4 bases and J by 8 bases, with 13 bases of the junction left unmatched. In DNA, the CDR3 is TGCGCCAGCAGCAAGGAGGGACAGGGAAGTTACGATGAGCAGTTCTTC. Amino acid sequence: CASSKEGQGSYDEQFF.

The rearrangement joins TRBV30 to TRBJ1-2; a possible D gene is TRBD1 (6 bases). The CDR3 totals 12 residues. V dropped 2 bases and J dropped 8 bases, with 12 bases sitting between them. Germline V lookup: CDR1 GTSNPN, CDR2 SVGIG (reference sequence). The CDR3 DNA follows: TGTGCCTGGAGTTTGGGGGCGCGGGGCTACACCTTC. It encodes CAWSLGARGYTF. The whole variable domain, filled in from reference TRBV30 and TRBJ1-2, reads SQTIHQWPATLVQPVGSPLSLECTVEGTSNPNLYWYRQAAGRGLQLLFYSVGIGQISSEVPQNLSASRPQDRQFILSSKKLLLSDSGFYLCAWSLGARGYTFGSGTRLTVV.

The chain combines TRBV28 with TRBJ1-4, with TRBD1 as a possible D gene (6 bases). CDR3 length: 15 residues. Germline CDR1 and CDR2: MDHEN and SYDVKM. Trimming stripped 5 bases from V and 5 bases from J, with 15 bases between. The CDR3 coding sequence is TGTGCCAGCAGTGCCCTGCGAGGGGGAAATGAAAAACTGTTTTTT. This encodes CASSALRGGNEKLFF.

By share, this clone counts as medium-sized (0.01 to 0.1%). This sequence joins TRBV9 and TRBJ2-3; TRBD1 matches 9 bases. Unmatched junction bases numbered 8, after V lost 0 bases and J lost 6 bases. The CDR3 spans 16 residues. Germline V gives CDR1 SGDLS, CDR2 YYNGEE. This CDR3 reads CASSVEDRGVSDTQYF. The DNA for the CDR3 is TGTGCCAGCAGCGTAGAGGACAGGGGAGTATCGGATACGCAGTATTTT.

This chain joins TRBV9 and TRBJ1-1; the match to TRBD1 covers 7 bases. V gave up 4 bases and J gave up 0 bases; unmatched junction bases: 9. The CDR3 extends over 16 amino acids. The germline V gene encodes CDR1 SGDLS and CDR2 YYNGEE. The CDR3 loop reads CASSPSPGQMNTEAFF. The CDR3 bases are TGTGCCAGCAGCCCCTCCCCGGGACAGATGAACACTGAAGCTTTCTTT.

This rearrangement joins TRBV11-2 to TRBJ2-1, with 11 bases matching TRBD2. CDR3 length equals 15 residues. After removal of 5 bases from V and 9 bases from J, the junction contained 9 bases not matched to a gene. The germline gives CDR1 SGHAT, CDR2 FQNNGV. The CDR3 sequence is CASSPGTSGYVEQFF. CDR3 nucleotide sequence: TGTGCCAGCAGCCCCGGGACTAGCGGATATGTTGAGCAGTTCTTC.

The chain uses TRBV27 and TRBJ1-1; D remains ambiguous. This CDR3 region has 13 residues. Germline CDR1 is MNHEY and CDR2 is SMNVEV (reference sequence). V lost 4 bases and J 4 bases, leaving 10 bases between the germline ends. The CDR3 is CASSYDKATEAFF. CDR3 coding DNA: TGTGCCAGCAGTTACGACAAAGCCACTGAAGCTTTCTTT.

The J gene is TRBJ1-2, the V gene TRBV19; D uncertain. V lost 6 bases, J lost 6 bases, and 11 bases lay in between. This CDR3 contains 12 residues. Looked up from germline, CDR1 is LNHDA and CDR2 is SQIVND (reference sequence). The CDR3 DNA sequence: TGTGCCAGTAGGTTGGCCGGGGATGGCTACACCTTC. Translation gives CASRLAGDGYTF.

The CDR3 loop is CASSYGHQETQYF. DNA for the CDR3: TGTGCCAGCAGTTACGGGCATCAAGAGACCCAGTACTTC. The chain recombines TRBV6-6 with TRBJ2-5; D uncertain. CDR3 length: 13 residues. CDR1 is MNHNY, CDR2 SVGAGI, per germline (reference sequence). V was shortened by 2 bases and J by 2 bases, with 6 bases between the two germline ends.

The chain is built from TRBV7-6 and TRBJ2-7; maybe TRBD1 (6 bases). V was pared by 5 bases and J by 3 bases, with 11 bases between. Germline V lookup: CDR1 SGHVS, CDR2 FNYEAQ. The CDR3 is made up of 13 amino acids. This chain's CDR3 is CASSDLQGYEQYF. The CDR3 DNA is TGTGCCAGCAGCGACCTACAGGGCTACGAGCAGTACTTC. The whole variable domain, remainder taken from reference TRBV7-6 and TRBJ2-7, is GAGVSQSPRYKVTKRGQDVALRCDPISGHVSLYWYRQALGQGPEFLTYFNYEAQQDKSGLPNDRFSAERPEGSISTLTIQRTEQRDSAMYRCASSDLQGYEQYFGPGTRLTVT.

This clone was seen more than once but under ten times. The V gene is TRBV9, the J gene TRBJ2-5; 9 bases are shared with TRBD1. CDR3 length: 15 residues. CDR1 SGDLS and CDR2 YYNGEE come from the germline V gene. V was pared by 2 bases and J by 4 bases, with 6 bases of the junction left unmatched. DNA for the CDR3: TGTGCCAGCAGCGTCCGGGACAGGGTGCGAGAGACCCAGTACTTC. Translated: CASSVRDRVRETQYF.

The chain is built from TRBV5-1 and TRBJ1-5, with TRBD1 as a possible D gene (6 bases). The CDR3 has 16 residues. Trimming cost V 0 bases and J 4 bases, with 14 bases left between them. Germline assignment: CDR1 SGHRS and CDR2 YFSETQ. The CDR3 loop reads CASSLGFGDNNQPQHF. The CDR3 bases are TGCGCCAGCAGCTTGGGCTTTGGGGACAATAATCAGCCCCAGCATTTT.

V is TRBV5-1 and J is TRBJ2-7; 7 nucleotides line up with TRBD2. V was pared by 2 bases and J by 2 bases, with 7 bases of the junction left unmatched. The CDR3 covers 15 residues. Germline V gene lookup returns CDR1 SGHRS and CDR2 YFSETQ. The CDR3 sequence: CASSLAGTTTYEQYF. The CDR3 nucleotides read TGCGCCAGCAGCTTAGCCGGGACTACTACCTACGAGCAGTACTTC.

This sequence joins TRBV11-2 and TRBJ1-3, with D tentatively TRBD1 (6 bases). Between the trimmed V and J ends, which lost 6 bases and 4 bases, there was a span of 13 bases. The CDR3 contains 14 residues. Germline CDR1 reads SGHAT; CDR2 reads FQNNGV. The CDR3 is CASSSTGHGNTIYF. In DNA, the CDR3 is TGTGCCAGCAGTTCAACAGGGCACGGAAACACCATATATTTT.

This clone turned up a few times. The chain couples TRBV7-9 to TRBJ1-4, with 7 nucleotides matching TRBD1. This CDR3 contains 14 residues. V lost 5 bases, J lost 7 bases, and 7 bases stayed unmatched. CDR1 SEHNR and CDR2 FQNEAQ come from the germline V gene (reference sequence). The CDR3 DNA sequence: TGTGCCAGCAGCCCCCAGGGGGGAGTTGAAAAACTGTTTTTT. Protein: CASSPQGGVEKLFF.

Here the CDR3 DNA reads TGTGCCAGTAGCCTCCCAGGGGGCGCAGCTAATGAAAAACTGTTTTTT. Translated, it gives CASSLPGGAANEKLFF. This sequence joins TRBV19 and TRBJ1-4, with TRBD1 identical over 8 bases. Trimming removed 6 bases from V and 3 bases from J; junction bases left unmatched: 9. CDR1 is LNHDA, CDR2 SQIVND, per germline (reference sequence). This CDR3 comprises 16 residues.

V gene TRBV27 combines with J gene TRBJ1-6; no clear D gene. CDR1 is MNHEY, CDR2 SMNVEV, per germline (reference sequence). This CDR3 spans 12 amino acids. The V end was cut by 5 bases, the J end by 8 bases, with 7 bases between. CDR3 region: CASSLPDSPLHF. The CDR3 DNA is TGTGCCAGCAGTCTACCGGATTCACCCCTCCACTTT.

V usage is TRBV6-1 and J usage is TRBJ1-2, with 10 bases that match TRBD1. V shed 3 bases, J shed 5 bases, and the junction held 3 bases outside the gene matches. Germline CDR1 and CDR2: MNHNS and SASEGT. The CDR3 consists of 14 residues. The CDR3 coding sequence is TGTGCCAGCAGTGAGTGGGACAGGGGTTATGGCTACACCTTC. Translation gives CASSEWDRGYGYTF.

This clone appeared once. V is TRBV5-1 and J is TRBJ1-2; D ambiguous. Germline V gives CDR1 SGHRS, CDR2 YFSETQ. V was trimmed by 0 bases and J by 8 bases, leaving 8 bases between them. CDR3 length equals 12 residues. CDR3 residues: CASSLATGGYTF. In nucleotides, the CDR3 is TGCGCCAGCAGCTTGGCCACGGGGGGCTACACCTTC. The full variable domain, completed using reference TRBV5-1 and TRBJ1-2, is KAGVTQTPRYLIKTRGQQVTLSCSPISGHRSVSWYQQTPGQGLQFLFEYFSETQRNKGNFPGRFSGRQFSNSRSEMNVSTLELGDSALYLCASSLATGGYTFGSGTRLTVV.

CDR3 DNA sequence: TGTGCCAGCAGCCCCACGGGACTATACAATGAGCAGTTCTTC. Translation: CASSPTGLYNEQFF. The rearrangement uses TRBV5-6 and TRBJ2-1; TRBD2 matches 7 bases. The CDR3 runs to 14 residues. V was pared by 4 bases and J by 4 bases, with 5 bases of the junction left unmatched. CDR1 and CDR2 (germline): SGHDT, YYEEEE. The entire variable domain, with the rest obtained from reference TRBV5-6 and TRBJ2-1, is as follows: DAGVTQSPTHLIKTRGQQVTLRCSPKSGHDTVSWYQQALGQGPQFIFQYYEEEERQRGNFPDRFSGHQFPNYSSELNVNALLLGDSALYLCASSPTGLYNEQFFGPGTRLTVL.

V gene TRBV29-1 combines with J gene TRBJ1-5; D may be TRBD1 (5 bases). The CDR3 covers 13 residues. V shed 4 bases and J shed 4 bases, with 11 bases lying between them. Germline V lookup: CDR1 SQVTM, CDR2 ANQGSEA. The CDR3 sequence: CSVAGERNQPQHF. Written as DNA, the CDR3 is TGCAGCGTTGCGGGGGAGAGGAATCAGCCCCAGCATTTT.

V usage is TRBV28 and J usage is TRBJ2-7, with D possibly TRBD2 on 6 matching bases. The CDR3 spans 12 residues. V lost 7 bases, J lost 5 bases, and 12 bases lay in between. CDR1 and CDR2 from the germline V gene are MDHEN and SYDVKM. CDR3 nucleotides: TGTGCCAGCATCGCATCGGGAGACGAGCAGTACTTC. It specifies CASIASGDEQYF.

This clone was counted once. V and J are TRBV27 and TRBJ1-1; D remains unclear. The CDR3 runs 13 residues. V was shortened by 5 bases and J by 5 bases, with 12 bases between the two germline ends. Germline CDR1 reads MNHEY; CDR2 reads SMNVEV (reference sequence). The CDR3 DNA follows: TGTGCCAGCAGTCCCCCGAGGAGAACTGAAGCTTTCTTT. The encoded protein is CASSPPRRTEAFF.

The chain combines TRBV7-9 with TRBJ1-4, with 8 bases identical to TRBD1. This CDR3 region has 16 residues. Germline-derived CDR1 and CDR2 are SEHNR and FQNEAQ (reference sequence). The J segment lost 0 bases and the V segment lost 4 bases, leaving 4 bases of the junction unmatched. CDR3 nucleotides: TGTGCCAGCAGCTGGGACAGGCCTCCAACTAATGAAAAACTGTTTTTT. It yields the protein CASSWDRPPTNEKLFF.

The genes are TRBV6-1 and TRBJ1-5, with D perhaps matching TRBD1 (5 bases). The length of the CDR3 is 16 residues. The germline gives CDR1 MNHNS, CDR2 SASEGT. Trimming pared 4 bases from V and 1 base from J, leaving 14 bases between. CDR3 nucleotide sequence: TGTGCCAGCAGTGCCCTTAGGGGAAAAAGCAATCAGCCCCAGCATTTT. Translating it yields CASSALRGKSNQPQHF.

This chain uses TRBV5-4 with TRBJ2-6; tentative D call: TRBD1 (5 bases). The CDR3 has 15 residues. V was shortened by 4 bases and J by 2 bases, with 10 bases between the two germline ends. Germline CDR1 reads SGHNT; CDR2 reads YYREEE (reference sequence). The CDR3 protein is CASSAGLPGANVLTF. DNA of the CDR3: TGTGCCAGCAGCGCAGGGCTACCTGGGGCCAACGTCCTGACTTTC.

The J gene is TRBJ2-1, the V gene TRBV10-3, with 9 bases aligning to TRBD2. The CDR3 consists of 15 residues. Germline CDR1 reads ENHRY; CDR2 reads SYGVKD. J was trimmed by 6 bases and V by 7 bases; bases with no gene match: 10. The CDR3 protein is CAIISDSSGVNEQFF. CDR3 nucleotide sequence: TGTGCCATCATTTCTGACTCTAGCGGGGTCAATGAGCAGTTCTTC.

This clone came up a few times. CDR3 sequence: CASSDGKVGRGRTAEAFF. The DNA of the CDR3 is TGTGCCAGCAGTGATGGTAAGGTGGGCAGGGGAAGAACCGCTGAAGCTTTCTTT. The V and J genes are TRBV2 and TRBJ1-1, with a tentative D call TRBD1 (6 bases). V lost 3 bases, J lost 6 bases, and 26 bases lay in between. The CDR3 length is 18 residues. CDR1 SNHLY and CDR2 FYNNEI come from the germline V gene.

Here the CDR3 reads CASNLRSGYGYTF. CDR3 sequence (DNA): TGTGCCAGCAATCTGCGGAGTGGCTATGGCTACACCTTC. This chain joins TRBV2 and TRBJ1-2; the D is unclear. Germline CDR1 SNHLY, CDR2 FYNNEI. Between the trimmed V and J ends, which lost 7 bases and 4 bases, there was a span of 13 bases. The CDR3 has 13 residues.

The chain combines TRBV30 with TRBJ2-5; 8 nucleotides match TRBD2. Germline CDR1 GTSNPN, CDR2 SVGIG (reference sequence). This CDR3 has 12 residues. With 5 bases clipped from V and 4 bases from J, the junction kept 3 bases outside the gene matches. CDR3 DNA sequence: TGTGCCTGGGGGCGGGGGGTAGAGACCCAGTACTTC. Protein product: CAWGRGVETQYF.